Listed below are T cell receptor beta chains from one sample, sequenced in a study of technical replicates of blood from a handful of donors. The data were produced by immunoSEQ multiplex PCR, yet TCRdb's version contains in-frame clones alone and is incomplete. The sample includes tens of thousands of clones, around 90% of them seen just once. Sequencing input: T cells isolated from PBMCs. These receptors originate from a human donor in good health. The CDR3 runs from the conserved cysteine through the conserved F or W. D genes are given only for firm matches. Clone sizes are given selectively: once, few, many, or a class where the clone is expanded.

NA	17	TRBV5-1	NA	TRBJ2-5	CASSNSGHRGGGSAQYF	TGCGCCAGCAGCAATTCGGGACACCGAGGGGGGGGTTCGGCCCAGTACTTC
NA	13	TRBV2	NA	TRBJ2-1	CASERNDGNEQFF	TGTGCCAGCGAGAGGAATGATGGGAATGAGCAGTTCTTC
few	12	TRBV11-3	NA	TRBJ1-1	CASSFGNTEAFF	TGTGCCAGCAGCTTCGGTAACACTGAAGCTTTCTTT
NA	14	TRBV29-1	NA	TRBJ1-3	CSVPTDSSGNTIYF	TGCAGCGTCCCCACTGACAGCTCTGGAAACACCATATATTTT
once	16	TRBV18	NA	TRBJ2-1	CASSPLYGSSGNEQFF	TGTGCCAGCTCACCACTTTATGGGAGCTCGGGCAATGAGCAGTTCTTC
NA	14	TRBV5-1	TRBD1	TRBJ2-5	CASSLGTGLETQYF	TGCGCCAGCAGCTTGGGGACAGGGTTAGAGACCCAGTACTTC
NA	13	TRBV10-3	NA	TRBJ2-2	CAITGVNTGELFF	TGTGCCATCACCGGGGTGAACACCGGGGAGCTGTTTTTT
NA	17	TRBV11-3	NA	TRBJ2-7	CASSLEGWGRTSYEQYF	TGTGCCAGCAGCTTAGAGGGGTGGGGTCGGACATCCTACGAGCAGTACTTC
NA	13	TRBV5-1	TRBD1	TRBJ1-5	CASSQTGAQPQHF	TGCGCCAGCAGCCAAACAGGGGCTCAGCCCCAGCATTTT
NA	15	TRBV7-9	TRBD1	TRBJ2-1	CASSLRQGASNEQFF	TGTGCCAGCAGCCTCCGACAGGGGGCCTCCAATGAGCAGTTCTTC
NA	14	TRBV7-6	TRBD1	TRBJ1-1	CASSRQGGNTEAFF	TGTGCCAGCAGCCGACAGGGGGGAAACACTGAAGCTTTCTTT
NA	13	TRBV5-1	NA	TRBJ2-7	CASSLYYSYEQYF	TGCGCCAGCAGCTTATACTACTCCTACGAGCAGTACTTC
NA	18	TRBV5-4	TRBD2	TRBJ2-2	CASSSRPTSGRLPGELFF	TGTGCCAGCAGCTCCCGTCCTACTAGCGGGAGGTTACCGGGGGAGCTGTTTTTT
NA	12	TRBV28	NA	TRBJ2-3	CASSILTDTQYF	TGTGCCAGCAGTATCCTCACAGATACGCAGTATTTT
NA	15	TRBV6-5	TRBD1	TRBJ1-6	CASSYSGQGTAPLHF	TGTGCCAGCAGTTACTCGGGACAGGGTACGGCACCCCTCCACTTT
NA	14	TRBV2	TRBD1	TRBJ1-2	CASTRQGQIYGYTF	TGTGCCAGCACCAGACAGGGACAGATCTATGGCTACACCTTC
NA	15	TRBV7-8	NA	TRBJ2-5	CASSSPGVERETQYF	TGTGCCAGCAGCTCCCCCGGAGTGGAACGTGAGACCCAGTACTTC
NA	13	TRBV29-1	TRBD2	TRBJ2-1	CSLGLAGRNEQFF	TGCAGCTTAGGACTAGCGGGAAGAAATGAGCAGTTCTTC
NA	11	TRBV10-3	NA	TRBJ2-7	CAIRTGYEQYF	TGTGCCATCCGGACTGGCTACGAGCAGTACTTC
once	14	TRBV19	TRBD2	TRBJ2-7	CASSMASGSYEQYF	TGTGCCAGTAGTATGGCTAGCGGGAGTTACGAGCAGTACTTC
NA	10	TRBV30	NA	TRBJ2-1	CAWRGTLLFF	TGTGCCTGGAGGGGGACTCTGCTGTTCTTC
NA	14	TRBV5-6	TRBD1	TRBJ1-1	CASSLTGGDTEAFF	TGTGCCAGCAGCTTGACAGGGGGTGACACTGAAGCTTTCTTT
NA	14	TRBV28	NA	TRBJ2-5	CASSLWEGQETQYF	TGTGCCAGCAGTTTATGGGAGGGCCAAGAGACCCAGTACTTC
once	12	TRBV6-6	TRBD1	TRBJ2-1	CASGTGFNEQFF	TGTGCCAGTGGGACAGGGTTTAATGAGCAGTTCTTC
few	13	TRBV28	NA	TRBJ1-2	CASSTTENYGYTF	TGTGCCAGCAGTACGACAGAAAACTATGGCTACACCTTC
NA	15	TRBV11-3	NA	TRBJ2-5	CASSLARQGGETQYF	TGTGCCAGCAGCTTAGCTCGACAAGGAGGAGAGACCCAGTACTTC
NA	13	TRBV5-5	TRBD2	TRBJ2-1	CASRIGQRGGQFF	TGTGCCAGCAGGATCGGCCAGCGGGGGGGACAGTTCTTC
NA	13	TRBV7-6	TRBD2	TRBJ2-7	CASSSAGGNEQYF	TGTGCCAGCAGCTCCGCGGGGGGCAACGAGCAGTACTTC
NA	14	TRBV10-3	NA	TRBJ2-7	CAIRGSAEAYEQYF	TGTGCCATCAGGGGTTCAGCGGAGGCCTACGAGCAGTACTTC
NA	13	TRBV18	NA	TRBJ2-7	CASSPGRQNEQYF	TGTGCCAGCTCCCCCGGCCGACAGAACGAGCAGTACTTC
NA	17	TRBV28	TRBD2	TRBJ2-5	CASSLPLAGGYQETQYF	TGTGCCAGCAGTTTACCACTAGCGGGGGGCTACCAAGAGACCCAGTACTTC
NA	15	TRBV5-1	NA	TRBJ2-1	CASSLGLTSYNEQFF	TGCGCCAGCAGCTTGGGTCTGACAAGCTACAATGAGCAGTTCTTC
NA	15	TRBV4-1	NA	TRBJ2-3	CASSQVTGKADTQYF	TGCGCCAGCAGCCAAGTAACGGGTAAGGCAGATACGCAGTATTTT
NA	10	TRBV6-1	NA	TRBJ2-7	CASSDLEQYF	TGTGCCAGCAGTGACCTCGAGCAGTACTTC
NA	16	TRBV7-8	TRBD1	TRBJ2-7	CASSLGAGTGAYEQYF	TGTGCCAGCAGCTTAGGAGCCGGGACAGGTGCCTACGAGCAGTACTTC
NA	13	TRBV2	NA	TRBJ1-1	CASSNQRGTEAFF	TGTGCCAGTTCAAATCAAAGGGGCACTGAAGCTTTCTTT
NA	16	TRBV4-1	NA	TRBJ1-1	CASSQSGPPRWAEAFF	TGCGCCAGCAGCCAAAGCGGACCCCCCCGTTGGGCTGAAGCTTTCTTT
NA	17	TRBV5-1	NA	TRBJ2-2	CASSLDAGLRPSRELFF	TGCGCCAGCAGCCTTGACGCAGGGCTCCGGCCGTCCCGGGAGCTGTTTTTT
NA	17	TRBV27	NA	TRBJ2-7	CASSPGTLLQNNYEQYF	TGTGCCAGCAGTCCCGGGACTCTCCTCCAAAACAACTACGAGCAGTACTTC
NA	14	TRBV9	TRBD2	TRBJ2-1	CASSVGTRYNEQFF	TGTGCCAGCAGCGTAGGGACTAGGTACAATGAGCAGTTCTTC
NA	14	TRBV4-1	NA	TRBJ1-5	CASSQGRSNQPQHF	TGCGCCAGCAGCCAAGGCAGGAGCAATCAGCCCCAGCATTTT
NA	13	TRBV29-1	TRBD1	TRBJ1-5	CSVATGGDQPQHF	TGCAGCGTTGCGACAGGGGGCGATCAGCCCCAGCATTTT
NA	13	TRBV27	NA	TRBJ1-2	CASRWTRGYGYTF	TGTGCCAGCAGATGGACTCGGGGCTATGGCTACACCTTC
NA	14	TRBV19	NA	TRBJ2-2	CASSMVLTTGELFF	TGTGCCAGTAGTATGGTCCTAACCACCGGGGAGCTGTTTTTT
NA	15	TRBV10-2	TRBD2	TRBJ2-3	CASRERLALTDTQYF	TGCGCCAGCAGGGAAAGACTAGCCCTCACAGATACGCAGTATTTT
NA	15	TRBV6-1	TRBD1	TRBJ1-1	CASKADRGITGEAFF	TGTGCCAGCAAAGCGGACAGGGGGATTACAGGTGAAGCTTTCTTT
NA	14	TRBV30	TRBD1	TRBJ2-6	CAWSQGAGANVLTF	TGTGCCTGGAGCCAGGGGGCTGGGGCCAACGTCCTGACTTTC
NA	13	TRBV5-4	NA	TRBJ2-7	CASSLSAGQEQYF	TGTGCCAGCAGCTTGTCGGCAGGGCAGGAGCAGTACTTC
NA	14	TRBV5-1	NA	TRBJ1-2	CASSADSTVYGYTF	TGCGCCAGCAGCGCAGACAGTACTGTCTATGGCTACACCTTC
NA	12	TRBV5-4	NA	TRBJ2-5	CASSRERETQYF	TGTGCCAGCAGTCGGGAAAGGGAGACCCAGTACTTC
NA	14	TRBV9	TRBD2	TRBJ2-7	CASSVLAESYEQYF	TGTGCCAGCAGCGTGCTAGCGGAGTCCTACGAGCAGTACTTC
NA	12	TRBV6-5	NA	TRBJ2-7	CASSKQGREQYF	TGTGCCAGCAGCAAGCAGGGTCGGGAGCAGTACTTC
NA	15	TRBV27	NA	TRBJ1-5	CASSLISGASVAQHF	TGTGCCAGCAGTTTAATCTCAGGGGCCTCAGTGGCCCAGCATTTT
few	15	TRBV6-5	TRBD2	TRBJ2-7	CASSSLASGDYEQYF	TGTGCCAGCAGTTCCCTTGCTAGCGGGGACTACGAGCAGTACTTC
NA	16	TRBV5-1	TRBD2	TRBJ2-5	CASSYTSGGFQETQYF	TGCGCCAGCAGCTATACTAGCGGGGGCTTTCAAGAGACCCAGTACTTC